The 32 T cell receptor beta chains listed next were all sequenced from one sample in a study of identical twins. TCRdb redid the calling of the 5' RACE reads with MiXCR, one entry per CDR3 protein. The table has fewer than 550,000 distinct CDR3 sequences, about 16% seen once. This sample was shared with a second study, whose subject was yellow fever vaccine responses in identical twins.

The sample was CD4+ T cells sorted from blood. These receptors all stem from a woman aged 18-35 years in good health.

This clonotype has a handful of counts. This chain connects TRBV5-1 to TRBJ2-3; no clear D. The germline V gene has CDR1 SGHRS and CDR2 YFSETQ. The CDR3 contains 15 residues. V was shortened by 2 bases and J by 0 bases, with 10 bases between the two germline ends. The CDR3 sequence is CASSFAQTSTDTQYF. In nucleotides, the CDR3 is TGCGCCAGCAGCTTTGCTCAGACTAGCACAGATACGCAGTATTTT.

This clonotype was detected a few times. The chain couples TRBV6-5 to TRBJ2-7; 10 bases are shared with TRBD2. Germline CDR1 reads MNHEY; CDR2 reads SVGAGI. This CDR3 contains 14 residues. With 3 bases clipped from V and 6 bases from J, the junction kept 5 bases outside the gene matches. CDR3 loop: CASSYGLAGAEQYF. CDR3 DNA sequence: TGTGCCAGCAGTTATGGGCTAGCGGGAGCCGAGCAGTACTTC.

The J gene is TRBJ2-5, the V gene TRBV7-9, with 9 positions matching TRBD2. Germline lookup yields CDR1 SEHNR and CDR2 FQNEAQ (reference sequence). CDR3 length equals 17 residues. V was pared by 6 bases and J by 2 bases, with 13 bases of the junction left unmatched. CDR3 nucleotide sequence: TGTGCCAGCAGGCCAGGACGGGGACTAGCAGGGCAAGAGACCCAGTACTTC. Protein: CASRPGRGLAGQETQYF.

The count of this clonotype is one. The chain employs TRBV18 and TRBJ2-1; possibly TRBD1 for D (6 bases). This CDR3 contains 15 residues. Between the trimmed V and J ends, which lost 3 bases and 1 base, there was a span of 10 bases. CDR1 and CDR2 (germline): KGHSH, LQKENI. CDR3 bases: TGTGCCAGCTCACCCTTAACAGGGTCCTACAATGAGCAGTTCTTC. This codes for CASSPLTGSYNEQFF.

This chain joins TRBV7-8 and TRBJ2-7, with 9 bases matching TRBD2. There are 15 residues in the CDR3. CDR1 and CDR2 from the germline V gene are SGHVS and FQNEAQ. Germline trimming cut 3 bases from V and 2 bases from J; bases unmatched to any gene: 5. The CDR3 DNA sequence: TGTGCCAGCAGCTTCCCGGCTAGCGGGGCCTACGAGCAGTACTTC. The encoded protein is CASSFPASGAYEQYF.

This clonotype occurred a few times. V and J are TRBV20-1 and TRBJ1-2; D is undetermined. Germline V gene lookup returns CDR1 DFQATT and CDR2 SNEGSKA (reference sequence). The V end was cut by 2 bases, the J end by 4 bases, with 11 bases between. This CDR3 has 13 amino acids. CDR3 amino acids: CSARSGGSYGYTF. In DNA, the CDR3 is TGCAGTGCTAGATCAGGAGGCAGCTATGGCTACACCTTC.

The chain employs TRBV13 and TRBJ2-3; TRBD2 matches 8 bases. The length of the CDR3 is 16 residues. The V gene's germline CDR1 is PRHDT and CDR2 FYEKMQ (reference sequence). V shed 5 bases and J 3 bases; nucleotides not matched to a gene: 10. Here the CDR3 reads CASSRSSGGVTDTQYF. The CDR3 DNA follows: TGTGCCAGCAGCCGTTCGAGCGGGGGAGTGACAGATACGCAGTATTTT.

The chain carries TRBV20-1 and TRBJ2-4, with a weak D call TRBD1 (6 bases). CDR1 DFQATT and CDR2 SNEGSKA come from the germline V gene (reference sequence). The CDR3 sequence is 14 residues long. The ends were cut back, 1 base at V and 4 bases at J, with 11 bases in the middle. The CDR3 DNA follows: TGCAGTGCTAGAGCAGGGGCGCTAAAAAACATTCAGTACTTC. Its protein product is CSARAGALKNIQYF.

This clonotype was found a few times. For the CDR3, the DNA is TGTGCCAGCTCACCTCAGGGGGCACCGGACAATGAGCAGTTCTTC. The encoded protein is CASSPQGAPDNEQFF. V usage is TRBV18 and J usage is TRBJ2-1; 8 nucleotides agree with TRBD1. After removal of 3 bases from V and 5 bases from J, the junction contained 6 bases not matched to a gene. CDR3 length: 15 residues. Germline CDR1 and CDR2: KGHSH and LQKENI.

The chain has TRBV11-2 and TRBJ2-3; perhaps TRBD1 as D (6 bases). Trimming left V 2 bases short and J 8 bases short, with 14 bases between. CDR1 is SGHAT and CDR2 is FQNNGV in the germline V gene. This CDR3 contains 14 residues. CDR3 DNA sequence: TGTGCCAGCAGCTTACCAGGGGCGCAGGTTACGCAGTATTTT. It yields the protein CASSLPGAQVTQYF.

V gene TRBV6-2 or TRBV6-3 combines with J gene TRBJ2-1; 8 positions agree with TRBD2. V gave up 8 bases and J gave up 7 bases; unmatched junction bases: 4. Germline CDR1 MNHEY, CDR2 SVGEGT. The CDR3 has 12 amino acids. Here the CDR3 reads CASRREGNEQFF. For the CDR3, the DNA is TGTGCCAGCCGACGGGAGGGTAATGAGCAGTTCTTC.

This clonotype was seen only a few times. This rearrangement joins TRBV2 to TRBJ2-7, with no clear D. This CDR3 spans 12 amino acids. V gave up 4 bases and J gave up 7 bases, with 11 bases separating them. Germline values: CDR1 SNHLY, CDR2 FYNNEI. The CDR3 sequence: CASSVDRHEQYV. The CDR3 DNA reads as TGTGCCAGCAGTGTGGATCGACATGAGCAGTACGTC.

This clonotype was observed many times. The chain links TRBV12-3 or TRBV12-4 to TRBJ2-4; 8 nucleotides line up with TRBD1. V was pared by 8 bases and J by 1 base, with 1 base of the junction left unmatched. The CDR3 has 13 amino acids. The CDR3 protein is CASSGGAKNIQYF. The CDR3 bases are TGTGCCAGCTCAGGGGGCGCCAAAAACATTCAGTACTTC.

This chain links TRBV5-1 with TRBJ2-4; D is possibly TRBD1 (6 bases). The length of the CDR3 is 15 residues. Germline lookup yields CDR1 SGHRS and CDR2 YFSETQ. The V end was cut by 0 bases, the J end by 6 bases, with 13 bases between. CDR3 in amino acids: CASSLAQGGRNIQYF. Here the CDR3 DNA reads TGCGCCAGCAGCTTGGCACAGGGTGGGAGAAACATTCAGTACTTC. Drawing the rest from reference TRBV5-1 and TRBJ2-4, the complete variable domain is KAGVTQTPRYLIKTRGQQVTLSCSPISGHRSVSWYQQTPGQGLQFLFEYFSETQRNKGNFPGRFSGRQFSNSRSEMNVSTLELGDSALYLCASSLAQGGRNIQYFGAGTRLSVL.

This clonotype was detected ten times or more. The J gene is TRBJ1-3, the V gene TRBV3-1; perhaps TRBD1 as D (6 bases). V shed 9 bases and J shed 4 bases, with 19 bases lying between them. CDR1 is LGHDT and CDR2 is YNNKEL in the germline V gene (reference sequence). The CDR3 consists of 15 residues. The CDR3 reads CASTGAGPLGNTIYF. In DNA, the CDR3 is TGTGCCAGTACGGGGGCAGGCCCCTTGGGAAACACCATATATTTT.

This clonotype has just a few counts. V is TRBV4-2 and J is TRBJ2-7, with D possibly being TRBD1 (6 bases). V dropped 6 bases and J dropped 4 bases, with 31 bases sitting between them. The CDR3 loop spans 19 amino acids. CDR1 and CDR2 from the germline V gene are LGHNA and YNFKEQ. DNA for the CDR3: TGTGCCAGCAGTCCTCCGGGACACGAACTTTTTACCTATCTTTACGAGCAGTACGTC. It translates to CASSPPGHELFTYLYEQYV.

The chain employs TRBV9 and TRBJ2-6, with 11 bases matching TRBD2. V lost 0 bases and J lost 0; bases outside the gene matches: 11. CDR1 SGDLS and CDR2 YYNGEE come from the germline V gene. CDR3 length: 21 amino acids. The CDR3 sequence is CASSVGFTSGSSPSGANVLTF. DNA of the CDR3: TGTGCCAGCAGCGTAGGGTTTACTAGCGGGAGCTCGCCCTCTGGGGCCAACGTCCTGACTTTC.

This clonotype was seen at least ten times. The genes are TRBV6-5 and TRBJ2-3, with 8 bases lining up with TRBD2. Germline-derived CDR1 and CDR2 are MNHEY and SVGAGI. The junction had 3 bases not matched to a gene; V was cut back by 0 bases and J by 1 base. The CDR3 spans 16 residues. The CDR3 is CASSYSPGGGTDTQYF. The CDR3 DNA is TGTGCCAGCAGTTACTCACCGGGAGGGGGCACAGATACGCAGTATTTT.

The chain links TRBV5-1 to TRBJ1-1, with TRBD1 identical over 9 bases. Germline lookup yields CDR1 SGHRS and CDR2 YFSETQ. Losses at the gene ends were 5 bases for V and 5 bases for J; bases not matched to a gene: 7. The CDR3 has 14 amino acids. The CDR3 bases are TGCGCCAGCAGACAAGGACAGGGGAAAACTGAAGCTTTCTTT. It yields the protein CASRQGQGKTEAFF.

The chain is built from TRBV6-6 and TRBJ2-7, with D tentatively TRBD2 (7 bases). This CDR3 has 13 amino acids. From germline, CDR1 is MNHNY and CDR2 SVGAGI (reference sequence). Trimming cost V 2 bases and J 4 bases, with 9 bases left between them. For the CDR3, the DNA is TGTGCCAGCAGTTACAAGGGGGGGTACGAGCAGTACTTC. Encoded protein: CASSYKGGYEQYF.

The CDR3 DNA is TGCAGCGTTGAACCTCGGGAGATAACAGATACGCAGTATTTT. Protein sequence: CSVEPREITDTQYF. This chain joins TRBV29-1 and TRBJ2-3; D may be TRBD2 (6 bases). The CDR3 loop spans 14 amino acids. CDR1 and CDR2 from the germline V gene are SQVTM and ANQGSEA. V dropped 2 bases and J dropped 3 bases, with 12 bases sitting between them.

This clonotype was seen only a few times. The chain is built from TRBV18 and TRBJ2-7, with 8 bases fitting TRBD1. Germline values: CDR1 KGHSH, CDR2 LQKENI. The CDR3 totals 13 residues. J was trimmed by 4 bases and V by 6 bases; bases with no gene match: 5. CDR3 sequence reads: CASSSGQVYEQYF. The CDR3 DNA reads as TGTGCCAGCTCGTCGGGACAGGTATACGAGCAGTACTTC.

This clonotype has more than one count but fewer than ten. The chain employs TRBV25-1 and TRBJ1-2, with D maybe TRBD1 (5 bases). The V end was cut by 2 bases, the J end by 4 bases, with 8 bases between. CDR3 size: 13 residues. The germline V gene encodes CDR1 MGHDK and CDR2 SYGVNS. CDR3 nucleotide sequence: TGTGCCAGCAGTGAAGGGGCACGCTATGGCTACACCTTC. It specifies CASSEGARYGYTF.

The chain uses TRBV12-3 or TRBV12-4 and TRBJ2-2, with 12 bases identical to TRBD2. V dropped 5 bases and J dropped 2; count of bases not matched to a gene: 9. This CDR3 contains 18 residues. CDR3 bases: TGTGCCAGCAGTACTCAGGGACTAGCGGGTTCAAACACCGGGGAGCTGTTTTTT. Translating gives CASSTQGLAGSNTGELFF.

V gene TRBV6-2 or TRBV6-3 combines with J gene TRBJ2-5; D is tentatively TRBD1 or TRBD2 (5 bases each). V was pared by 0 bases and J by 5 bases, with 16 bases between. The CDR3 is 16 amino acids. The germline V gene has CDR1 MNHEY and CDR2 SVGEGT. The CDR3 here is CASSYSQPGRSETQYF. The CDR3 DNA sequence: TGTGCCAGCAGTTACTCGCAACCGGGACGCTCTGAGACCCAGTACTTC.

This clonotype came up a few times. The V call is TRBV7-2, the J call TRBJ2-5; possibly TRBD1 for D (5 bases). V was cut by 2 bases and J by 4 bases, with 5 bases left in between. The germline V gene has CDR1 SGHTA and CDR2 FQGNSA. This CDR3 is 12 amino acids long. For the CDR3, the DNA is TGTGCCAGCAGCTTACAGGGAGAGACCCAGTACTTC. Its protein product is CASSLQGETQYF.

The sample holds many counts of this clonotype. The gene calls are TRBV2 and TRBJ2-4; D call uncertain. Germline V gene data show CDR1 as SNHLY and CDR2 as FYNNEI. The CDR3 is 12 residues long. Trimming stripped 2 bases from V and 6 bases from J, with 5 bases between. The CDR3 bases are TGTGCCAGCAGTGAAAACGGAAACATTCAGTACTTC. It yields the protein CASSENGNIQYF.

On this clonotype itself: The limits of the CDR3 on the DNA are not certain, so only TCRdb's listed CDR3 is given. The chain combines TRBV5-6 with TRBJ2-1. The CDR3 spans 13 amino acids, including both terminal residues. The germline V gene has CDR1 SGHDT and CDR2 YYEEEE. CDR3 protein: CASSFLWGNEQFF.

In its sample, this clonotype was seen a few times. This sequence joins TRBV2 and TRBJ2-7, with unresolved D. Germline V gene data show CDR1 as SNHLY and CDR2 as FYNNEI. The V gene lost 2 bases and the J gene lost 5 bases, with 13 bases spanning the gap. This CDR3 comprises 14 residues. This CDR3 is CASSENTQRHEQYF. As DNA, the CDR3 is TGTGCCAGCAGTGAAAATACGCAGAGGCACGAGCAGTACTTC. Full variable domain (remainder filled in from reference TRBV2 and TRBJ2-7): EPEVTQTPSHQVTQMGQEVILRCVPISNHLYFYWYRQILGQKVEFLVSFYNNEISEKSEIFDDQFSVERPDGSNFTLKIRSTKLEDSAMYFCASSENTQRHEQYFGPGTRLTVT.

Details on this clonotype: This is likely a read error, given that the CDR3 carries no conserved phenylalanine or tryptophan at its end. V is TRBV5-1 and J is TRBJ2-1; 8 bases are a match to TRBD1. CDR3 length equals 15 residues. Germline loops: CDR1 SGHRS, CDR2 YFSETQ. V lost 0 bases and J lost 9; bases outside the gene matches: 8. CDR3 DNA: TGCGCCAGCAGCTTGGTTGGACAGGGTGTTAGTGAGCAGTTCATC. It translates to CASSLVGQGVSEQFI.

This clonotype was found a few times. V and J are TRBV6-1 and TRBJ2-5, with TRBD2 matching over 12 bases. Germline CDR1 reads MNHNS; CDR2 reads SASEGT. Trimming at V came to 6 bases and at J to 5 bases, leaving 4 bases not matched to a gene. The CDR3 is 14 residues long. The CDR3 DNA reads TGTGCCAGCAGAAGACTAGCGGGAGTGGAGACCCAGTACTTC. It yields the protein CASRRLAGVETQYF.

The genes are TRBV12-3 or TRBV12-4 and TRBJ2-6; 8 nucleotides line up with TRBD2. This CDR3 region has 15 residues. The V and J ends lost 5 bases and 2 bases, in that order; junction bases with no gene match: 2. The CDR3 nucleotides are TGTGCCAGCAGTCTACTAGCGGCTGGGGCCAACGTCCTGACTTTC. This gives the protein CASSLLAAGANVLTF.